These 30 T cell receptor beta chains originate from one sample sequenced in a study of PD-1 blockade in mismatch repair-deficient tumors. Data came from immunoSEQ multiplex PCR; TCRdb stores just in-frame clones and leaves some out. Of more than 95,000 clones detected, more than 85% appear once; the ten largest clones hold approximately 13%. The sequenced sample was peripheral blood, obtained 44 weeks after starting pembrolizumab. Receptor source: an adult with mismatch repair-deficient cancer.

The chain is built from TRBV6-6 and TRBJ1-4; D may be TRBD1 (6 bases). The V end lost 2 bases, the J end lost 7 bases, and 14 bases lay between the germline ends. In germline, CDR1 is MNHNY, CDR2 SVGAGI (reference sequence). This CDR3 contains 15 residues. CDR3 residues: CASSYTQGGGEKLFF. CDR3 bases: TGTGCCAGCAGTTACACTCAGGGAGGGGGTGAAAAACTGTTTTTT.

V usage is TRBV29-1 and J usage is TRBJ2-5; no definite D call. The germline CDR1 and CDR2 sequences are SQVTM and ANQGSEA. CDR3 length: 13 amino acids. V was clipped by 6 bases and J by 4 bases, with 15 bases between them. In nucleotides, the CDR3 is TGCAGCGTCTCAAAACCGTCGGGAGAGACCCAGTACTTC. Its translation: CSVSKPSGETQYF.

The J gene is TRBJ2-7, the V gene TRBV5-1; no clear D gene. The V gene's germline CDR1 is SGHRS and CDR2 YFSETQ. The CDR3 runs to 13 residues. V was pared by 2 bases and J by 3 bases, with 9 bases between. As DNA, the CDR3 is TGCGCCAGCAGCTTTGGCCAGAACTACGAGCAGTACTTC. Its translation: CASSFGQNYEQYF.

The chain couples TRBV6-6 to TRBJ2-3; the D gene is possibly TRBD1 (6 bases). CDR3 length: 16 residues. With 5 bases removed from V and 9 bases from J, the gap between germline ends came to 24 bases. Germline V CDR1 and CDR2: MNHNY, SVGAGI (reference sequence). CDR3 in amino acids: CASSARGSSGSQTQYF. Here the CDR3 DNA reads TGTGCCAGCAGTGCGAGGGGGTCCAGCGGTTCTCAAACGCAGTATTTT.

This clone was recorded a few times. The gene calls are TRBV7-9 and TRBJ1-4; D unclear. V was trimmed by 1 base and J by 7 bases, leaving 4 bases between them. The CDR3 spans 12 residues. CDR1 and CDR2 (germline): SEHNR, FQNEAQ (reference sequence). The DNA of the CDR3 is TGTGCCAGCAGCTTAGGTGGTGAAAAACTGTTTTTT. As protein: CASSLGGEKLFF. Full variable domain (rest looked up from reference TRBV7-9 and TRBJ1-4): DTGVSQNPRHKITKRGQNVTFRCDPISEHNRLYWYRQTLGQGPEFLTYFQNEAQLEKSRLLSDRFSAERPKGSFSTLEIQRTEQGDSAMYLCASSLGGEKLFFGSGTQLSVL.

This CDR3 is CASKGHTYSNQPQHF. The DNA of the CDR3 is TGTGCCAGTAAGGGACACACATATAGCAATCAGCCCCAGCATTTT. The chain uses TRBV19 and TRBJ1-5, with a tentative D call TRBD1 (6 bases). CDR1 and CDR2 from the germline V gene are LNHDA and SQIVND (reference sequence). V dropped 7 bases and J dropped 0 bases, with 13 bases sitting between them. The length of the CDR3 is 15 residues.

This chain connects TRBV5-4 to TRBJ2-6; the match to TRBD1 covers 8 bases. This CDR3 is built from 15 residues. V lost 4 bases, J lost 2 bases, and 2 bases stayed unmatched. CDR1 and CDR2 (germline): SGHNT, YYREEE (reference sequence). CDR3 amino acids: CASSPTGAGANVLTF. DNA for the CDR3: TGTGCCAGCAGCCCGACAGGGGCTGGGGCCAACGTCCTGACTTTC.

The chain carries TRBV7-9 and TRBJ1-1; D remains unclear. The V and J ends lost 6 bases and 6 bases respectively, with 8 bases between them. The V gene's germline CDR1 is SEHNR and CDR2 FQNEAQ (reference sequence). This CDR3 is built from 11 residues. CDR3 nucleotide sequence: TGTGCCAGCAGTGTTGGGCCTGAAGCTTTCTTT. Translation: CASSVGPEAFF.

This chain uses TRBV21-1 with TRBJ2-5. TRBV21-1 is a pseudogene locus. There are 20 residues in the CDR3. CDR3 nucleotide sequence: TGTGCCAGCAGCATACACCCCCGGGACCCTACCGTGAACGGGGAAGAGACCCAGTACTTC. It codes for CASSIHPRDPTVNGEETQYF.

The J gene is TRBJ1-4, the V gene TRBV28, with 7 bases identical to TRBD1. V was clipped by 8 bases and J by 0 bases; unmatched bases: 9. CDR1 and CDR2 (germline): MDHEN, SYDVKM. There are 16 residues in the CDR3. The CDR3 DNA follows: TGTGCCAGCCGGGGGGACAGCGATGCAACTAATGAAAAACTGTTTTTT. Protein product: CASRGDSDATNEKLFF.

V and J are TRBV6-1 and TRBJ2-5; tentatively, D is TRBD2 (5 bases). Germline loops: CDR1 MNHNS, CDR2 SASEGT. The CDR3 runs 14 residues. Trimming stripped 1 base from V and 5 bases from J, with 11 bases between. The CDR3, as DNA: TGTGCCAGCAGTGAAGGCCTAGCACGGGAGACCCAGTACTTC. Translation: CASSEGLARETQYF.

CDR3 DNA: TGCGCCAGCAGTGAGTCTACTGAAAAACTGTTTTTT. Translation: CASSESTEKLFF. V usage is TRBV10-2 and J usage is TRBJ1-4, with D hard to call. CDR1 is WSHSY, CDR2 SAAADI, per germline. Trimming left V 0 bases short and J 7 bases short, with 3 bases between. The CDR3 covers 12 residues.

This rearrangement joins TRBV7-6 to TRBJ1-2; D remains unclear. Per the germline V gene, CDR1 is SGHVS and CDR2 is FNYEAQ. The CDR3 contains 13 residues. Trimming stripped 4 bases from V and 2 bases from J, with 8 bases between. For the CDR3, the DNA is TGTGCCAGCAGCTACAATGAAAACTATGGCTACACCTTC. This translates into CASSYNENYGYTF.

V and J are TRBV4-1 and TRBJ2-3; D may be TRBD2 (7 bases). The CDR3 length is 15 residues. V was shortened by 4 bases and J by 2 bases, with 13 bases between the two germline ends. The germline CDR1 and CDR2 sequences are MGHRA and YSYEKL. CDR3 nucleotides: TGCGCCAGCAGCCCTCGCGGGGGCCCCACAGATACGCAGTATTTT. Translation: CASSPRGGPTDTQYF.

V usage is TRBV2 and J usage is TRBJ2-7; D not resolved. Trimming pared 8 bases from V and 3 bases from J, leaving 8 bases between. The germline V gene encodes CDR1 SNHLY and CDR2 FYNNEI. The CDR3 sequence is 11 residues long. This chain's CDR3 is CASWTFYEQYF. The DNA of the CDR3 is TGTGCCAGCTGGACCTTCTACGAGCAGTACTTC.

The CDR3 DNA follows: TGCGCCAGCAGCCAAGGGTGGACGGGAGCTGCAGATACGCAGTATTTT. Its protein product is CASSQGWTGAADTQYF. The V call is TRBV4-3, the J call TRBJ2-3; TRBD2 might be the D (6 bases). Per the germline V gene, CDR1 is LGHNA and CDR2 is YSLEER. This CDR3 comprises 16 residues. With 1 base removed from V and 4 bases from J, the gap between germline ends came to 15 bases.

The chain employs TRBV19 and TRBJ2-5, with D possibly matching TRBD2 (5 bases). This CDR3 comprises 15 residues. Trimming stripped 1 base from V and 2 bases from J, with 11 bases between. The germline V gene has CDR1 LNHDA and CDR2 SQIVND (reference sequence). The CDR3 nucleotides are TGTGCCAGTAGTATAGTGGCGGGCAGGCAAGAGACCCAGTACTTC. This encodes CASSIVAGRQETQYF.

This chain joins TRBV9 and TRBJ2-6; TRBD1 agrees at 7 bases. V was pared by 3 bases and J by 0 bases, with 6 bases of the junction left unmatched. CDR3 length: 17 residues. Per germline, CDR1 SGDLS and CDR2 YYNGEE. In DNA form, the CDR3 reads TGTGCCAGCAGCGGGGGGACAGATACCTCTGGGGCCAACGTCCTGACTTTC. It encodes CASSGGTDTSGANVLTF.

With respect to this clone: A read error may account for a junction end that differs from germline. V and J are TRBV29-1 and TRBJ1-1; the D gene is possibly TRBD1 (5 bases). The CDR3 has 8 residues. The V gene's germline CDR1 is SQVTM and CDR2 ANQGSEA. In DNA form, the CDR3 reads TGCAGCGCCGAGGGTGGGACCTTT. It yields the protein CSAEGGTF.

V is TRBV30 and J is TRBJ2-7; a weak D match, TRBD1 (5 bases). Germline V gene lookup returns CDR1 GTSNPN and CDR2 SVGIG (reference sequence). The V end was cut by 2 bases, the J end by 4 bases, with 18 bases between. The CDR3 has 15 amino acids. The CDR3 coding sequence is TGTGCCTGGAGTCCTTACAGGACGGCGTATTACGAGCAGTACTTC. Translating it yields CAWSPYRTAYYEQYF.

The V gene is TRBV7-9, the J gene TRBJ2-3; D might be TRBD1 (6 bases). Deletions cut 5 bases from V and 2 bases from J, with 23 bases between. The CDR3 sequence is 18 residues long. Germline CDR1 and CDR2: SEHNR and FQNEAQ (reference sequence). This CDR3 reads CASSPPLYRDPFTDTQYF. CDR3 nucleotides: TGTGCCAGCAGCCCCCCACTCTACAGGGATCCATTCACAGATACGCAGTATTTT.

The chain is built from TRBV5-4 and TRBJ2-3, with a weak D call TRBD2 (6 bases). The CDR3 consists of 14 residues. V was cut by 4 bases and J by 0 bases, with 9 bases left in between. Germline V gives CDR1 SGHNT, CDR2 YYREEE (reference sequence). The CDR3 bases are TGTGCCAGCAGCGGGGGGATGAGCACAGATACGCAGTATTTT. Amino acids: CASSGGMSTDTQYF.

This clone was observed a single time. The genes are TRBV13 and TRBJ2-1, with 8 bases that match TRBD2. Germline V gene lookup returns CDR1 PRHDT and CDR2 FYEKMQ (reference sequence). This CDR3 comprises 15 residues. Trimming took 3 bases from V and 4 from J; bases not matched to a gene: 5. CDR3 in DNA: TGTGCCAGCAGCTTGCGGCTAGCGGGTTACAATGAGCAGTTCTTC. Protein product: CASSLRLAGYNEQFF.

The genes are TRBV6-5 and TRBJ2-3, with TRBD2 matching 7 bases. This CDR3 spans 14 amino acids. Germline-derived CDR1 and CDR2 are MNHEY and SVGAGI. Unmatched junction bases numbered 5, after V lost 6 bases and J lost 2 bases. CDR3 sequence reads: CASSLSGLTDTQYF. The CDR3 DNA follows: TGTGCCAGCAGCCTTAGCGGGCTCACAGATACGCAGTATTTT.

The genes are TRBV6-4 and TRBJ2-2; D gene uncertain. Germline CDR1 MRHNA, CDR2 SNTAGT. Trimming stripped 11 bases from V and 6 bases from J, with 10 bases between. The CDR3 runs 11 residues. The CDR3 here is CAYEVPGELFF. The CDR3, as DNA: TGTGCCTACGAGGTTCCCGGGGAGCTGTTTTTT.

The CDR3 region is CASGSWDSDIYSNQPQHF. The CDR3 nucleotides read TGTGCCAGCGGTTCCTGGGACAGCGATATTTATAGCAATCAGCCCCAGCATTTT. J is TRBJ1-5 and V is TRBV28, with TRBD1 matching 7 bases. Looked up from germline, CDR1 is MDHEN and CDR2 is SYDVKM. The CDR3 contains 18 residues. The V segment lost 8 bases and the J segment 0 bases; nucleotides outside the gene matches: 16.

The chain has TRBV7-6 and TRBJ2-7; 14 nucleotides line up with TRBD2. The CDR3 has 16 amino acids. Trimming cost V 5 bases and J 4 bases; bases outside gene matches: 7. Germline-derived CDR1 and CDR2 are SGHVS and FNYEAQ. The CDR3 reads CASSVGLAGVGYEQYF. The CDR3, as DNA: TGTGCCAGCAGCGTGGGACTAGCGGGAGTCGGGTACGAGCAGTACTTC.

The V call is TRBV6-6, the J call TRBJ2-7; 8 bases match TRBD1. Germline V lookup: CDR1 MNHNY, CDR2 SVGAGI (reference sequence). The CDR3 covers 13 residues. The junction had 4 bases not matched to a gene; V was cut back by 6 bases and J by 3 bases. CDR3 region: CASSRGPIYEQYF. The CDR3 DNA reads as TGTGCCAGCAGCAGGGGGCCCATCTACGAGCAGTACTTC.

The chain combines TRBV7-9 with TRBJ1-2; D possibly corresponds to TRBD1 (6 bases). CDR1 SEHNR and CDR2 FQNEAQ come from the germline V gene (reference sequence). This CDR3 region has 14 residues. V was shortened by 5 bases and J by 0 bases, with 10 bases between the two germline ends. The CDR3 DNA reads as TGTGCCAGCAGCCCGGACAGAGCTAACTATGGCTACACCTTC. This translates into CASSPDRANYGYTF.

With regard to this clone: The same CDR3 is also encoded by other DNA sequences in this sample. The chain has TRBV28 and TRBJ2-4; D gene ambiguous. Trimming took off 3 bases at V and 0 bases at J, with 9 bases between the two ends. The CDR3 is 15 amino acids. CDR1 and CDR2 from the germline V gene are MDHEN and SYDVKM. CDR3: CASSFKRLAKNIQYF. CDR3 DNA: TGTGCCAGCAGTTTCAAGAGATTAGCCAAAAACATTCAGTACTTC.